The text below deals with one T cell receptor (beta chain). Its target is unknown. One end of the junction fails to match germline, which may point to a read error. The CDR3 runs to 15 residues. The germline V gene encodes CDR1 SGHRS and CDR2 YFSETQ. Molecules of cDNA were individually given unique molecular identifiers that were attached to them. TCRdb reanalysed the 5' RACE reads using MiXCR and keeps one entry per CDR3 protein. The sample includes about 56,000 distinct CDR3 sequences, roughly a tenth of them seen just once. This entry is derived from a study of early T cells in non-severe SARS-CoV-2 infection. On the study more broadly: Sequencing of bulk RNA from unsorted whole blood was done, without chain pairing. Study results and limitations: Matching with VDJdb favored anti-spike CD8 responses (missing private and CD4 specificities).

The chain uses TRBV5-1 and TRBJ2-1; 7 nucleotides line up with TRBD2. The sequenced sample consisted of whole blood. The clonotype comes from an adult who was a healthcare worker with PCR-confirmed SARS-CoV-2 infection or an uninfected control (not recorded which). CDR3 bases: TGCGCCAACAGCTTGGAGCTAGCGGTCTACAATGAGCAGTTCTTC. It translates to CANSLELAVYNEQFF.